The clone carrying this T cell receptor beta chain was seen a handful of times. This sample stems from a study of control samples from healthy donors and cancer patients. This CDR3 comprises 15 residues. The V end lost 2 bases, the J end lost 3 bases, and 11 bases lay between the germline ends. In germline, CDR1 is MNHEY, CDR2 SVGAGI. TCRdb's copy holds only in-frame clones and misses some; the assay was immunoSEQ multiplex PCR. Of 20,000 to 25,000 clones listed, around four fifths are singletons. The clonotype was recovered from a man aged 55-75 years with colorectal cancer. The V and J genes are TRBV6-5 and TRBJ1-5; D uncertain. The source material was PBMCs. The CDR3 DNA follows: TGTGCCAGCAGTTACGGGGTAGGGAACAATCAGCCCCAGCATTTT. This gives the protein CASSYGVGNNQPQHF.